This is a list of T cell receptor beta chains from one sample in a study of regulatory T cells in long-lasting Graves disease. TCRdb passed the multiplex PCR reads through MiXCR, listing each CDR3 protein once. The repertoire holds about 340,000 distinct CDR3 sequences, around 19% seen once, with just under 30% in the top ten. Sequences were derived from peripheral blood mononuclear cells (PBMCs), sampled when the disease was refractory, from a patient treated with antithyroid drugs. These receptor sequences come from a female donor with Graves disease. CDR3s include the opening cysteine and the closing phenylalanine or tryptophan. Fields, in order: clone size, D gene, V gene, J gene, CDR3 protein, CDR3 DNA. D genes are given only for firm matches. Where a row states a size, it is once, few, many or the class of an expanded clone; other rows omit it.

>many|NA|TRBV28|TRBJ1-1
CASSLPTATNTEAFF
TGTGCCAGCAGTCTACCGACAGCAACGAACACTGAAGCTTTCTTT
>NA|NA|TRBV11-2|TRBJ2-7
CASSLDRTVGYEQYF
TGTGCCAGCAGCTTAGATCGTACTGTCGGTTACGAGCAGTACTTC
>few|NA|TRBV20-1|TRBJ2-2
CSGLDSGVSSGELFF
TGCAGTGGGCTTGATAGCGGAGTTTCTTCCGGGGAGCTGTTTTTT
>NA|TRBD1|TRBV12-3/TRBV12-4|TRBJ2-2
CASGRGLNTGELFF
TGTGCCAGCGGTAGGGGGCTAAACACCGGGGAGCTGTTTTTT
>NA|TRBD1|TRBV2|TRBJ1-6
CASTRQGGNSPLHF
TGTGCCAGCACGAGACAGGGAGGTAATTCACCCCTCCACTTT
>NA|NA|TRBV4-1|TRBJ1-4
CASSQDSRATNEKLFF
TGCGCCAGCAGCCAAGATTCCAGGGCAACTAATGAAAAACTGTTTTTT
>NA|NA|TRBV6-1|TRBJ1-4
CATLTSGLVREKLFF
TGTGCCACCCTCACCAGCGGACTAGTTCGGGAAAAACTGTTTTTT
>NA|NA|TRBV12-3/TRBV12-4|TRBJ1-2
CASSLPPVRDYGHTF
TGTGCCAGCAGTTTGCCCCCGGTCAGGGACTATGGCCACACCTTC
>many|NA|TRBV6-1|TRBJ1-5
CASNKQDFQPQHF
TGTGCCAGCAATAAACAGGATTTTCAGCCCCAGCATTTT
>NA|TRBD1|TRBV13|TRBJ1-2
CASSSRQGADGGYTF
TGTGCCAGCAGCTCACGACAGGGGGCGGATGGTGGCTACACCTTC
>many|TRBD1|TRBV28|TRBJ1-5
CASSLQGQGARNQPQHF
TGTGCCAGCAGTTTACAAGGACAGGGGGCTCGCAATCAGCCCCAGCATTTT
>many|TRBD1|TRBV29-1|TRBJ1-2
CSAPLRGGYGYTF
TGCAGCGCACCTCTCAGGGGGGGCTATGGCTACACCTTC
>few|NA|TRBV12-3/TRBV12-4|TRBJ2-1
CASSLKVHGSYNEQFF
TGTGCCAGCAGTTTAAAGGTCCACGGTTCCTACAATGAGCAGTTCTTC
>few|TRBD1|TRBV30|TRBJ1-6
CAWKRGLGSPLHF
TGTGCCTGGAAGAGGGGGCTGGGTTCACCCCTCCACTTT
>NA|NA|TRBV7-8|TRBJ1-2
CASSFLQSPSNYGYTF
TGTGCCAGCAGCTTCTTACAGTCCCCTTCTAACTATGGCTACACCTTC
>NA|TRBD1|TRBV20-1|TRBJ1-1
CSASPTGGVMNTEAFF
TGCAGTGCTAGTCCCACAGGGGGTGTGATGAACACTGAAGCTTTCTTT
>NA|NA|TRBV20-1|TRBJ1-2
CSASGYTF
TGCAGTGCGAGTGGCTACACCTTC
>NA|NA|TRBV7-9|TRBJ1-1
CASSSRPQNTEAFF
TGTGCCAGCAGCTCCCGACCCCAAAACACTGAAGCTTTCTTT
>NA|TRBD1|TRBV7-3|TRBJ1-1
CASSLTGQPNTEAFF
TGTGCCAGCAGCTTAACGGGACAGCCGAACACTGAAGCTTTCTTT
>many|TRBD1|TRBV6-1|TRBJ1-5
CASSPRQGHSNQPQHF
TGTGCCAGCAGCCCTCGACAGGGACATAGCAATCAGCCCCAGCATTTT
>NA|NA|TRBV12-5|TRBJ2-3
CASGLVLGPRGGATDTQYF
TGTGCTAGTGGTTTGGTACTTGGCCCCCGGGGCGGTGCAACAGATACGCAGTATTTT
>few|TRBD1|TRBV28|TRBJ2-2
CASSLALTGGPGELFF
TGTGCCAGCAGCTTAGCCCTGACAGGGGGCCCCGGGGAGCTGTTTTTT
>many|NA|TRBV6-2/TRBV6-3|TRBJ2-7
CASTGVPIYEQYF
TGTGCCAGCACGGGAGTCCCTATTTACGAGCAGTACTTC
>few|TRBD1|TRBV20-1|TRBJ1-1
CSARGDSRVGGAEAFF
TGCAGTGCTAGAGGGGACAGTCGGGTGGGCGGCGCTGAAGCTTTCTTT
>few|NA|TRBV6-9|TRBJ2-7
CASSYAGTFYEQYF
TGTGCCAGCAGTTACGCGGGGACTTTCTACGAGCAGTACTTC
>many|NA|TRBV28|TRBJ2-7
CASTGHPKPEQYF
TGTGCCAGCACCGGCCACCCCAAGCCAGAGCAGTACTTC
>many|TRBD1|TRBV28|TRBJ1-4
CASSAPRGSGEKLFF
TGTGCCAGCAGTGCGCCCAGGGGGAGTGGAGAAAAACTGTTTTTT
>NA|NA|TRBV28|TRBJ1-1
CASTGVNTEAFF
TGTGCCAGCACAGGGGTGAACACTGAAGCTTTCTTT
>NA|TRBD1|TRBV5-1|TRBJ2-2
CASTHRGGTGELFF
TGCGCCAGCACCCACAGGGGCGGCACCGGGGAGCTGTTTTTT
>many|NA|TRBV12-3/TRBV12-4|TRBJ2-5
CASSISRPNGWIETQYF
TGTGCCAGCAGTATCTCCCGCCCCAACGGCTGGATCGAGACCCAGTACTTC
>NA|TRBD1|TRBV6-1|TRBJ2-7
CATTGLIYEQYF
TGTGCCACGACAGGGTTGATCTACGAGCAGTACTTC
>NA|NA|TRBV18|TRBJ2-7
CASSGSDLNKQYF
TGTGCCAGCTCCGGGTCTGACTTGAACAAGCAGTACTTC
>NA|NA|TRBV20-1|TRBJ1-1
CSAPAGRNTEAFF
TGCAGTGCCCCCGCGGGGCGTAACACTGAAGCTTTCTTT
>NA|NA|TRBV12-5|TRBJ1-3
CASGSSPEQFSGNTIYF
TGTGCTAGTGGTTCTTCCCCCGAGCAGTTCTCTGGAAACACCATATATTTT
>NA|NA|TRBV5-1|TRBJ2-2
CASSLGPLGAGELFF
TGCGCCAGCAGCTTGGGACCACTGGGGGCCGGGGAGCTGTTTTTT